This T cell receptor (beta chain) was found in a study of T cells after yellow fever vaccination. On the study more broadly: Low-cell-number fractions were prepared with SMART-Seq v4 Ultra Low Input. General study points: Most primary-vaccination clones reappeared after the booster (less than 98% CD4, approximately 88% CD8). Some clonotypes, a small share, were shared between CD4 and CD8 compartments.

After removal of 4 bases from V and 1 base from J, the junction contained 7 bases not matched to a gene. There are 16 residues in the CDR3. Per the germline V gene, CDR1 is SEHNR and CDR2 is FQNEAQ (reference sequence). It was through 5'RACE template switching that TCR cDNA was made, with a universal primer site and UMIs added. TCRdb re-called the 5' RACE reads through MiXCR, storing one row per CDR3 protein. The sample lists fewer than 450,000 distinct CDR3 sequences, 11% occurring once. As to this clonotype: Its antigen is still unknown.

The TCR was taken from a man younger than 35 who received the YFV17D yellow fever vaccine. Sequencing used PBMCs, obtained on the day of the first yellow fever vaccination. The V call is TRBV7-9, the J call TRBJ2-4; TRBD1 agrees at 7 bases. The CDR3 DNA follows: TGTGCCAGCAGCTCCAGACAGGGTGAGGCCAAAAACATTCAGTACTTC. Translated: CASSSRQGEAKNIQYF. Filled out from reference TRBV7-9 and TRBJ2-4, the complete variable domain reads DTGVSQNPRHKITKRGQNVTFRCDPISEHNRLYWYRQTLGQGPEFLTYFQNEAQLEKSRLLSDRFSAERPKGSFSTLEIQRTEQGDSAMYLCASSSRQGEAKNIQYFGAGTRLSVL.